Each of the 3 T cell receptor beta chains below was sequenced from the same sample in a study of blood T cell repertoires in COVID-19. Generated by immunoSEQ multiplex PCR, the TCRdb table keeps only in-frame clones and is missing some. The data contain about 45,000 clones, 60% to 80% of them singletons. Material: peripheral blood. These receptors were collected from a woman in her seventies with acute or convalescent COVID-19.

Here the CDR3 reads CASSALQGVTEAFF. CDR3 nucleotide sequence: TGTGCCAGCAGTGCACTACAGGGTGTGACGGAAGCTTTCTTT. V gene TRBV27 combines with J gene TRBJ1-1; a possible D gene is TRBD1 (6 bases). Trimming shortened V by 5 bases and J by 8 bases, and 18 bases separated the two germline ends. Germline V gene lookup returns CDR1 MNHEY and CDR2 SMNVEV (reference sequence). CDR3 length: 14 amino acids.

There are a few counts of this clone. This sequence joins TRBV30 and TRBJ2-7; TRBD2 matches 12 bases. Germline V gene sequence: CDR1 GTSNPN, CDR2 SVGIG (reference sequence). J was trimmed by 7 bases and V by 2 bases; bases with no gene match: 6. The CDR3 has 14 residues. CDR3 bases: TGTGCCTGGAGTCCCGACGGACTAGCGGGAGAGCAGTACTTC. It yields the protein CAWSPDGLAGEQYF.

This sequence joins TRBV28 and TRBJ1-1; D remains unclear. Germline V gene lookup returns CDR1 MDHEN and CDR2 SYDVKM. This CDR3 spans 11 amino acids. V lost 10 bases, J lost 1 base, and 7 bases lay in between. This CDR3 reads CATGGNTEAFF. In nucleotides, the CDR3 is TGTGCCACAGGAGGGAACACTGAAGCTTTCTTT. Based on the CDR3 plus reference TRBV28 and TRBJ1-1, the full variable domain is DVKVTQSSRYLVKRTGEKVFLECVQDMDHENMFWYRQDPGLGLRLIYFSYDVKMKEKGDIPEGYSVSREKKERFSLILESASTNQTSMYLCATGGNTEAFFGQGTRLTVV.